Each of the 19 T cell receptor beta chains below was sequenced from the same sample in a study of T cell responses to AZD1222 COVID-19 vaccine. Repertoires were generated with immunoSEQ multiplex PCR, while TCRdb's copy carries only in-frame clones and drops some. The sample shows approximately 100,000 clones, less than 95% of them seen only once. The sequencing here drew on peripheral blood, taken on day 0 of AZD1222 vaccination. All receptors derive from an adult in good health.

V and J are TRBV2 and TRBJ2-5, with TRBD1 matching over 9 bases. Trimming cost V 3 bases and J 2 bases; bases outside gene matches: 4. This CDR3 is built from 15 residues. CDR1 is SNHLY and CDR2 is FYNNEI in the germline V gene. The CDR3, as DNA: TGTGCCAGCAGTGATCCCGGACAGGGGCAAGAGACCCAGTACTTC. The encoded protein is CASSDPGQGQETQYF.

This clone has only one observation. J is TRBJ1-6 and V is TRBV20-1; possibly TRBD1 for D (6 bases). The V end was cut by 3 bases, the J end by 0 bases, with 15 bases between. Germline CDR1 DFQATT, CDR2 SNEGSKA (reference sequence). This CDR3 has 17 amino acids. CDR3 region: CSASQTGQSSYNSPLHF. As DNA, the CDR3 is TGCAGTGCTAGTCAAACAGGGCAGAGCTCCTATAATTCACCCCTCCACTTT.

The chain is built from TRBV2 and TRBJ1-3; a possible D gene is TRBD1 (5 bases). Germline assignment: CDR1 SNHLY and CDR2 FYNNEI. The length of the CDR3 is 14 residues. V shed 6 bases and J shed 0 bases, with 9 bases lying between them. As DNA, the CDR3 is TGTGCCAGCAGGCCGGGGACCTCTGGAAACACCATATATTTT. This encodes CASRPGTSGNTIYF.

The V gene is TRBV19, the J gene TRBJ2-7; TRBD2 agrees at 8 bases. The V and J ends lost 3 bases and 1 base, in that order; junction bases with no gene match: 5. Per the germline V gene, CDR1 is LNHDA and CDR2 is SQIVND (reference sequence). CDR3 length: 15 residues. The CDR3 loop reads CASSIAGGSSYEQYF. The CDR3 region has the DNA TGTGCCAGTAGTATCGCGGGGGGTAGTTCCTACGAGCAGTACTTC. The entire variable domain, with the rest obtained from reference TRBV19 and TRBJ2-7, is as follows: DGGITQSPKYLFRKEGQNVTLSCEQNLNHDAMYWYRQDPGQGLRLIYYSQIVNDFQKGDIAEGYSVSREKKESFPLTVTSAQKNPTAFYLCASSIAGGSSYEQYFGPGTRLTVT.

This clone has just a few counts. This chain connects TRBV6-2 or TRBV6-3 to TRBJ2-7, with TRBD2 identical over 7 bases. Unmatched junction bases numbered 12, after V lost 2 bases and J lost 2 bases. This CDR3 has 17 amino acids. In germline, CDR1 is MNHEY, CDR2 SVGEGT. CDR3 sequence: CASSYLSVWAGAYEQYF. CDR3 in DNA: TGTGCCAGCAGTTACCTCTCCGTCTGGGCGGGGGCCTACGAGCAGTACTTC.

Comments on this clone: The DNA is left out, because the CDR3 cannot be placed on it with certainty; the CDR3 is given as TCRdb lists it. The chain has TRBV28 and TRBJ1-2. The CDR3 is 18 residues long, ends included. Germline values: CDR1 MDHEN, CDR2 SYDVKM. The CDR3 sequence is CASSLYFGGAGASYGYTF.

The V and J genes are TRBV29-1 and TRBJ2-6; weak D call: TRBD2 (6 bases). V lost 7 bases and J 0 bases, leaving 16 bases between the germline ends. CDR1 and CDR2 (germline): SQVTM, ANQGSEA. This CDR3 is built from 16 residues. The CDR3 DNA reads TGCAGCGCCCTGCGGGACGTTAACTCTGGGGCCAACGTCCTGACTTTC. Protein product: CSALRDVNSGANVLTF.

V usage is TRBV14 and J usage is TRBJ2-4; 9 bases are shared with TRBD1. The CDR3 totals 15 residues. CDR1 is SGHDN and CDR2 is FVKESK in the germline V gene. V lost 1 base and J lost 8; bases outside the gene matches: 6. In DNA form, the CDR3 reads TGTGCCAGCAGCCAAGGGGGGACAGGGAAGGACATTCAGTACTTC. Protein product: CASSQGGTGKDIQYF.

The gene calls are TRBV13 and TRBJ1-5; D remains ambiguous. There are 13 residues in the CDR3. V was shortened by 5 bases and J by 4 bases, with 9 bases between the two germline ends. Germline lookup yields CDR1 PRHDT and CDR2 FYEKMQ (reference sequence). The CDR3 reads CASSVAPNQPQHF. CDR3 nucleotides: TGTGCCAGCAGCGTCGCCCCGAATCAGCCCCAGCATTTT.

This chain links TRBV28 with TRBJ2-2; TRBD1 matches at 7 bases. This CDR3 spans 14 amino acids. V gave up 6 bases and J gave up 3 bases; unmatched junction bases: 4. Germline V gene lookup returns CDR1 MDHEN and CDR2 SYDVKM. This CDR3 is CASRIGGDTGELFF. CDR3 coding DNA: TGTGCCAGCAGAATAGGGGGCGACACCGGGGAGCTGTTTTTT.

The chain couples TRBV5-8 to TRBJ2-3, with a tentative D call TRBD2 (6 bases). Germline V gene lookup returns CDR1 SGHTS and CDR2 YDEGEE. CDR3 size: 13 residues. The V and J ends lost 2 bases and 5 bases respectively, with 9 bases between them. The CDR3 is CASSLPGGDTQYF. For the CDR3, the DNA is TGTGCCAGCAGCTTACCCGGGGGAGATACGCAGTATTTT.

This sequence joins TRBV19 and TRBJ1-2; 9 bases agree with TRBD1. Germline V gives CDR1 LNHDA, CDR2 SQIVND (reference sequence). The CDR3 has 14 amino acids. V shed 5 bases, J shed 7 bases, and the junction held 8 bases outside the gene matches. DNA of the CDR3: TGTGCCAGTAGTTCGCGGACAGGGGAAGGTGGCTACACCTTC. This sequence encodes CASSSRTGEGGYTF. Supplemented by reference TRBV19 and TRBJ1-2, the full variable domain reads DGGITQSPKYLFRKEGQNVTLSCEQNLNHDAMYWYRQDPGQGLRLIYYSQIVNDFQKGDIAEGYSVSREKKESFPLTVTSAQKNPTAFYLCASSSRTGEGGYTFGSGTRLTVV.

The sample holds one count of this clone. J is TRBJ1-5 and V is TRBV6-6, with 9 bases aligning to TRBD1. J was trimmed by 6 bases and V by 6 bases; bases with no gene match: 3. The CDR3 has 13 amino acids. Germline values: CDR1 MNHNY, CDR2 SVGAGI (reference sequence). The CDR3 DNA follows: TGTGCCAGCAGCAGGGACAGGGTTCAGCCCCAGCATTTT. It specifies CASSRDRVQPQHF.

This chain joins TRBV5-6 and TRBJ1-3, with D unclear. The CDR3 loop spans 15 amino acids. In germline, CDR1 is SGHDT, CDR2 YYEEEE. Trimming removed 5 bases at V and 4 bases at J, with 16 bases between. DNA of the CDR3: TGTGCCAGCAGTTCCCCTAGCGAGTCCGGAAACACCATATATTTT. It encodes CASSSPSESGNTIYF.

The CDR3 region is CASSLGYRADEAFF. DNA of the CDR3: TGTGCCAGCAGCTTGGGTTACAGGGCCGATGAAGCTTTCTTT. The rearrangement uses TRBV5-4 and TRBJ1-1, with D possibly TRBD1 on 6 matching bases. Trimming removed 0 bases from V and 7 bases from J, with 13 bases in between. Germline V gene lookup returns CDR1 SGHNT and CDR2 YYREEE (reference sequence). This CDR3 has 14 amino acids.

This rearrangement joins TRBV6-1 to TRBJ1-1; possible D gene TRBD1, 5 bases. Germline V gene data show CDR1 as MNHNS and CDR2 as SASEGT. This CDR3 spans 12 amino acids. Between the trimmed V and J ends, which lost 2 bases and 11 bases, there was a span of 12 bases. The CDR3 region has the DNA TGTGCCAGCAGTGAATTCGGGGGGGATGCTTTCTTT. Amino acids: CASSEFGGDAFF.

CDR3 bases: TGCGCCAGCAGCCAAGCCCGCAGGGGGATGAACACTGAAGCTTTCTTT. It encodes CASSQARRGMNTEAFF. This sequence joins TRBV4-1 and TRBJ1-1, with 7 nucleotides matching TRBD1. Trimming took 1 base from V and 0 from J; bases not matched to a gene: 5. CDR3 length equals 16 residues. Germline CDR1 is MGHRA and CDR2 is YSYEKL.

This clone was recorded once. The chain recombines TRBV7-2 with TRBJ2-3, with D possibly being TRBD2 (6 bases). The CDR3 is made up of 14 amino acids. The germline CDR1 and CDR2 sequences are SGHTA and FQGNSA. The V gene lost 7 bases and the J gene lost 0 bases, with 11 bases spanning the gap. The CDR3 bases are TGTGCCAGCACAGGAGGGACTAGCACAGATACGCAGTATTTT. Translation: CASTGGTSTDTQYF.

The rearrangement uses TRBV27 and TRBJ2-7, with D unresolved. V lost 6 bases and J lost 2, with 5 bases in between. The CDR3 is made up of 11 amino acids. Germline loops: CDR1 MNHEY, CDR2 SMNVEV (reference sequence). The CDR3 DNA sequence: TGTGCCAGCAGATACGCCTACGAGCAGTACTTC. It codes for CASRYAYEQYF.